Included here is one T cell receptor beta chain sequence, with context. The germline V and J ends were trimmed by 6 bases and 1 base, with 12 bases remaining between them. Germline V gene sequence: CDR1 LNHDA, CDR2 SQIVND (reference sequence). The CDR3 totals 14 residues. This sample is drawn from a study of blood T cell repertoires in COVID-19. Study as a whole: Collection of acute and convalescent COVID-19 samples took place in the United States, Italy and Spain.

Original methodology: Estimates of nucleated cell counts were drawn from the amplification of reference gene primers. Only in-frame clones appear in the TCRdb table, and some are missing; sequencing was by immunoSEQ multiplex PCR. That table gives V, J and clone size, and the DNA gave D and trimming. This sample has some 250,000 clones, with approximately 78% found just once. The receptor was isolated from a woman aged 18-35 years with acute or convalescent COVID-19. V is TRBV19 and J is TRBJ1-1; weak D call: TRBD1 (6 bases). Specimen: peripheral blood. The CDR3 loop is CASRAMDRNTEAFF. The DNA for the CDR3 is TGTGCCAGTAGGGCCATGGACAGGAACACTGAAGCTTTCTTT.